This T cell receptor (beta chain) was captured in a study of beta chain features in type 1 diabetes (dated by TCRdb to between 2018 and 2020). Broadly, across the study: No differences in mean age, gender distribution, total cell number or subset yield were found between patients and healthy donors. A total of some 100,000,000 sorted cells were examined across all samples, and a strong correlation was observed between cell number per subset and RNA yield. The study compared the TCRB repertoires of sorted circulating CD4+ T cell subsets in recently diagnosed type 1 diabetes patients with those in matched healthy donors. Regulatory and stem cell-like memory subsets were obtained from only 8 patients and roughly eight healthy donors, while naive and central memory subsets were obtained from all 30 or so donors.

Each donor gave one peripheral blood draw, roughly 120 mL on average, collected into heparinised tubes. Naive, central memory, regulatory and stem cell-like memory CD4+ T cells were sorted on a BD FACSAria II using a panel including CD45RO, CCR7, CD25, CD127, CD95 and CD27. All sorted populations exceeded 95% purity. PBMCs were isolated immediately by Lymphoprep density gradient centrifugation and stained directly without culture. Samples were stained and sorted in pairs, with one healthy donor and one patient per experiment, so that batch effects were minimized. The entire isolated RNA was reverse transcribed using the High Capacity cDNA Reverse Transcription Kit, and thus expressed TCRB transcripts were sequenced. Naive, central memory and regulatory T cell samples underwent deep immunoSEQ sequencing, averaging about 3.3 million total reads per sample. After sorted cells were lysed in RLT buffer, RNA was extracted with DNase-treated RNeasy Micro or Mini kits, with the choice depending on cell number. To prevent cross-contamination, each cell subset was processed individually, whereas patient and healthy donor samples were processed jointly. The immunoSEQ multiplex PCR was used to amplify TCRB sequences from cDNA, generating 87-bp fragments that spanned the CDR3 region. Amplicons were sequenced on the Illumina HiSeq platform. As for how the authors treated the data: Synthetic template baselines were used to correct PCR bias computationally, reads within Hamming distance 2 were collapsed, and singletons that could not be merged were discarded. Reads were aligned against IMGT so that V, D and J genes, CDR3 length and insertions or deletions at six rearrangement sites could be assigned. Within each subset, clonotype counts were normalized to sorted cell number, and only after that were true diversity and Gini coefficients computed with the tcR R package. The overlap coefficient, calculated on TCRB nucleotide sequences, was used to measure repertoire sharing. In its TCRdb copy, this immuneACCESS table keeps in-frame sequences only and misses some clones. Where compared with another copy, unresolved V genes explain less than half of these, and the others have no known cause. That table supplies the V and J calls and clone size; D and trimming were determined from the DNA. This sample gives approximately 160,000 clones in total; about 8.1% of them show up just once. The ten largest clones add up to 0.65% of the sample.

What the authors observed across the whole study: Because cDNA rather than genomic DNA was sequenced, highly expressing activated cells could have been over-represented, although no difference in activation and CD3 levels was found between groups. Naive, central memory and regulatory TCRB repertoires appeared to be more alike among patients than among healthy donors. Type 1 diabetes patients showed a moderate but significant shortening of TCRB CDR3 length in all four CD4+ subsets. At VDJ recombination sites, type 1 diabetes patients had fewer insertions and more deleted nucleotides, which implies abnormalities in thymic rearrangement. Because the HLA sub-analyses included only small numbers of individuals, any influence of HLA type on TCRB rearrangement was left unresolved. PCR may preferentially amplify shorter templates, but because patient and control samples were amplified and corrected together, any resulting skew would affect both groups equally.

V was cut back by 0 bases and J by 6 bases, leaving a gap of 14 bases between them. Including cysteine and phenylalanine, the CDR3 has 15 amino acids. Here the CDR3 DNA is all that survives: 45 bases in frame from base 1. According to the germline V gene, CDR1 reads SGHTA and CDR2 reads FQGNSA. This clone was recorded at least ten times. It lacks a known antigen. No base quality information exists; no much larger clone differs at one position. This clonotype originated in a man younger than 35 in good health. Sequenced input: central memory CD4+ T cells from blood. This chain joins TRBV7-2 to TRBJ1-2, with the D gene not confidently named. The DNA reads as follows: TGTGCCAGCAGCTTAGCTGGCACGAGGGTTCATGGCTACACCTTC. This yields the protein CASSLAGTRVHGYTF.